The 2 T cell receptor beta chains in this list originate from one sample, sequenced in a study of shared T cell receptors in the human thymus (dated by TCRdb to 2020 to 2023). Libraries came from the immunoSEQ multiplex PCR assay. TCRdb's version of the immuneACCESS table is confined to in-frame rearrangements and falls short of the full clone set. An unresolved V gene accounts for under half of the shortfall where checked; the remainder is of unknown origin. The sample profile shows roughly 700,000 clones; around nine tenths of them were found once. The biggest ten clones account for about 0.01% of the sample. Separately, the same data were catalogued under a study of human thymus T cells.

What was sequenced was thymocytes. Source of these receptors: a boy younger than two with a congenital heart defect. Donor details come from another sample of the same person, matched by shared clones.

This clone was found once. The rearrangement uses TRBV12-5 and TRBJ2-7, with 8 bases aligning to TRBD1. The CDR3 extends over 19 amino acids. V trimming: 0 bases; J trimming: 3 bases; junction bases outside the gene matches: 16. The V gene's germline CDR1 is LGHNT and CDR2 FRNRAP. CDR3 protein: CASGLVRGTGKLQHYEQYF. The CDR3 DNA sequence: TGTGCTAGTGGTTTGGTACGGGGGACAGGTAAATTGCAACACTACGAGCAGTACTTC.

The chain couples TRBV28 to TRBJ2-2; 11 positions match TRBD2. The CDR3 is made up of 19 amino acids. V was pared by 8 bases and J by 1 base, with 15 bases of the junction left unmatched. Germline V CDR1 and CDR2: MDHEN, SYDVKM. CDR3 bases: TGTGCCAGCGTAACAGGGCCAGGACTAGCGGGCTTGAACACCGGGGAGCTGTTTTTT. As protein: CASVTGPGLAGLNTGELFF. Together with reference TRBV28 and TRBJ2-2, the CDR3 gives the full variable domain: DVKVTQSSRYLVKRTGEKVFLECVQDMDHENMFWYRQDPGLGLRLIYFSYDVKMKEKGDIPEGYSVSREKKERFSLILESASTNQTSMYLCASVTGPGLAGLNTGELFFGEGSRLTVL.